The 5 T cell receptor beta chains presented below share a single source sample, sequenced in a study of cytomegalovirus exposure and HLA in healthy donors. The PCR employed 60 Vbeta primers together with 13 Jbeta primers. Method: immunoSEQ multiplex PCR; TCRdb's copy keeps in-frame clones and lacks some. The sample shows under 150,000 clones, approximately 81% of them seen only once. What was sequenced was PBMCs. These receptors came from a boy between 2 and 10 years old in good health and CMV-seronegative.

The gene calls are TRBV29-1 and TRBJ1-1; TRBD1 agrees at 7 bases. Trimming at V came to 7 bases and at J to 1 base, leaving 6 bases not matched to a gene. This CDR3 is 13 amino acids long. Germline CDR1 and CDR2: SQVTM and ANQGSEA. In DNA form, the CDR3 reads TGCAGCGGAAGGGGGCAGGGGAACACTGAAGCTTTCTTT. This translates into CSGRGQGNTEAFF.

The CDR3 reads CASSQDGVTSGRGKNEQFF. DNA of the CDR3: TGTGCCAGCAGCCAAGATGGCGTGACTAGCGGGAGAGGCAAGAATGAGCAGTTCTTC. This chain links TRBV4-2 with TRBJ2-1; 12 bases match TRBD2. The J segment lost 7 bases and the V segment lost 0 bases, leaving 13 bases of the junction unmatched. Germline CDR1 is LGHNA and CDR2 is YNFKEQ. This CDR3 has 19 amino acids.

CDR3 DNA sequence: TGTGCCACCAGCAGAGATGGGACATTGGATGAGCAGTTCTTC. It specifies CATSRDGTLDEQFF. The chain carries TRBV15 and TRBJ2-1, with D tentatively TRBD1 (6 bases). Germline V CDR1 and CDR2: LNHNV, YYDKDF (reference sequence). The CDR3 is 14 amino acids. Trimming left V 0 bases short and J 8 bases short, with 11 bases between.

The V and J genes are TRBV6-5 and TRBJ2-7; maybe TRBD2 (6 bases). The CDR3 sequence is 15 residues long. With 6 bases removed from V and 4 bases from J, the gap between germline ends came to 19 bases. Looked up from germline, CDR1 is MNHEY and CDR2 is SVGAGI. In DNA, the CDR3 is TGTGCCAGCAGCCCCGGGGGAGGATACGGGTACGAGCAGTACTTC. This gives the protein CASSPGGGYGYEQYF.

This clone has a handful of counts. The chain couples TRBV28 to TRBJ1-3, with D possibly TRBD1 on 6 matching bases. Trimming pared 5 bases from V and 2 bases from J, leaving 16 bases between. The CDR3 is 16 residues long. Germline V gene data show CDR1 as MDHEN and CDR2 as SYDVKM. CDR3 region: CASSPFGGTTGNTIYF. CDR3 DNA: TGTGCCAGCAGTCCTTTTGGGGGCACGACTGGAAACACCATATATTTT. The variable domain in full, completed from reference TRBV28 and TRBJ1-3, reads DVKVTQSSRYLVKRTGEKVFLECVQDMDHENMFWYRQDPGLGLRLIYFSYDVKMKEKGDIPEGYSVSREKKERFSLILESASTNQTSMYLCASSPFGGTTGNTIYFGEGSWLTVV.